This T cell receptor beta chain emerged from a study of T cells in Graves' hyperthyroidism and ophthalmopathy. Authors of the study amplified TCR beta CDR3 regions from RNA transcripts. During a first-round RT-PCR of the TCR CDR3, the HTBI primer set was used. TCRdb called the multiplex PCR reads again in MiXCR, with one record for every CDR3 protein. The data hold 390,000 or so distinct CDR3 sequences, with roughly 14% observed a single time. This clonotype was counted only a few times. The germline V gene encodes CDR1 LNHNV and CDR2 YYDKDF (reference sequence). The trim removed 0 bases at V and 0 bases at J, leaving 4 bases unmatched. The CDR3 extends over 16 amino acids.

Sequencing was done on a sample of blood. The V gene is TRBV15, the J gene TRBJ1-1, with 7 bases that match TRBD1. This TCR was recovered from a man between 18 and 29 years old with Graves' ophthalmopathy. The CDR3 reads CATSRDTGQLNTEAFF. The DNA of the CDR3 is TGTGCCACCAGCAGAGATACGGGACAGTTGAACACTGAAGCTTTCTTT.